Described below is a single T cell receptor beta chain sequence and its context. Its cognate antigen has yet to be identified. It is unclear where the CDR3 begins or ends on the DNA, so no DNA is shown, and the CDR3 is as TCRdb lists it. The data are from a study of T cell changes during pregnancy in multiple sclerosis (dated by TCRdb to the late 2010s). For the wider study: The study examined how the T cell repertoire changed over the course of pregnancy in women with multiple sclerosis.

CDR1 and CDR2, per the germline V gene (reference sequence), are LNHDA and SQIVND. Taken from cysteine to phenylalanine, the CDR3 has 11 residues. Libraries were made using the immunoSEQ multiplex PCR assay. In TCRdb, the immuneACCESS table is reduced to in-frame sequences with V and J assigned. These tables do not hold every clone; where another copy was compared, an unresolved V gene accounts for under half, and the others remain unexplained. The sample data list 60,000 to 75,000 clones, and approximately 94% of these were observed just once. The ten largest clones add up to roughly 3.1% of the sample.

Material: CD8+ T cells from peripheral blood mononuclear cells, obtained in the second trimester of pregnancy. In this chain, TRBV19 is recombined with TRBJ1-2. This TCR came from a female donor with multiple sclerosis, enrolled in a pregnancy study. The CDR3 protein: CASTSGYGYTF.